This is a list of T cell receptor beta chains from one sample in a study of blood T cell repertoires in COVID-19. Only in-frame clones appear in the TCRdb table, and some are missing; sequencing was by immunoSEQ multiplex PCR. The data show fewer than 250,000 clones, with around 90% seen just once and approximately 0.8% held by the top ten. Sequences were obtained from peripheral blood. These receptors were collected from a man aged 25-45 years with COVID-19, enrolled during active disease. Each CDR3 is given with its conserved first and last residue. The D gene is left open where the match is weak. For some rows the clone size is stated as once, few or many, or as a class when expanded; others skip it.

V	J	D	size	DNA	CDR3
TRBV6-5	TRBJ2-7	TRBD1	.	TGTGCCAGCAGAATGGACAGGGATTCCTACGAGCAGTACTTC	CASRMDRDSYEQYF
TRBV6-5	TRBJ2-7	.	.	TGTGCCAGCAGTTACAGGGAGGCCTACGAGCAGTACTTC	CASSYREAYEQYF
TRBV7-3	TRBJ1-2	.	.	TGTGCCAGCAGCCCCTCCCCGGACATTGGTAACTATGGCTACACCTTC	CASSPSPDIGNYGYTF
TRBV2	TRBJ1-4	.	.	TGTGCCAGCAGCGCTCGGGACTCTAATGAAAAACTGTTTTTT	CASSARDSNEKLFF
TRBV27	TRBJ1-5	.	.	TGTGCCAGCAGTTTTCAGGGCGGCAATCAGCCCCAGCATTTT	CASSFQGGNQPQHF
TRBV9	TRBJ2-1	TRBD2	.	TGTGCCAGCAGCGCCGGACTAGCAGGGATGAATGAGCAGTTCTTC	CASSAGLAGMNEQFF
TRBV9	TRBJ2-3	TRBD2	.	TGTGCCAGCAGCGTAGGAGTTAGCGGGGGTTACACAGATACGCAGTATTTT	CASSVGVSGGYTDTQYF
TRBV19	TRBJ2-5	TRBD1	.	TGTGCCAGTAGTATTGCCGGGACAGGCGTTCAAGAGACCCAGTACTTC	CASSIAGTGVQETQYF
TRBV15	TRBJ1-3	.	.	TGTGCCACCAGCAGTCGGCGGGCCCGCTCTGGAAACACCATATATTTT	CATSSRRARSGNTIYF
TRBV12-3/TRBV12-4	TRBJ1-2	.	.	TGTGCCAGCAGTCAGGGACAAATCTATGGCTACACCTTC	CASSQGQIYGYTF
TRBV7-9	TRBJ2-1	TRBD2	.	TGTGCCAGCAGTCGACTAGCGGAGAGCTCCTACAATGAGCAGTTCTTC	CASSRLAESSYNEQFF
TRBV11-2	TRBJ2-1	TRBD2	.	TGTGCCAGCAGCTCCACTAGCGGGGGGGTGTACAATGAGCAGTTCTTC	CASSSTSGGVYNEQFF
TRBV7-9	TRBJ2-7	.	.	TGTGCCAGCAGCTCCTTACAGCCGGGACTCCGACCTGACGAGCAGTACTTC	CASSSLQPGLRPDEQYF
TRBV3-1/TRBV3-2	TRBJ2-6	.	.	TGTGCCAGCAGCCAAGATGTGGGGGGATCTGGGGCCAACGTCCTGACTTTC	CASSQDVGGSGANVLTF
TRBV6-1	TRBJ1-5	.	.	TGTGCCAGCAGTGGGCAGAACTTACTAGGGAGCAATCAGCCCCAGCATTTT	CASSGQNLLGSNQPQHF
TRBV5-1	TRBJ2-4	.	.	TGCGCCAGCAGCTTGTTGGGGGAGGACAAAAACATTCAGTACTTC	CASSLLGEDKNIQYF
TRBV19	TRBJ1-1	.	.	TGTGCCAGTAGTCCAGGTGGGGGGTATGAAGCTTTCTTT	CASSPGGGYEAFF
TRBV19	TRBJ1-2	TRBD1	.	TGTGCCAGTAGTATGGGGACAGGACTGAACTATGGCTACACCTTC	CASSMGTGLNYGYTF
TRBV6-5	TRBJ2-2	.	.	TGTGCCAGCACTTACTCCATACTCTCCGGGGAGCTGTTTTTT	CASTYSILSGELFF
TRBV27	TRBJ2-1	TRBD2	.	TGTGCCAGCAGTTTCGGACGGGGGGATGAGCAGTTCTTC	CASSFGRGDEQFF
TRBV2	TRBJ2-1	.	.	TGTGCCAGCAGGGAGACGGTCTACAATGAGCAGTTCTTC	CASRETVYNEQFF
TRBV14	TRBJ2-5	.	.	TGTGCCAGCAGCCCCCGGGAAGGGACTCTACAAGAGACCCAGTACTTC	CASSPREGTLQETQYF
TRBV19	TRBJ1-5	.	.	TGTGCCAGTAGTATAGGCGGGGTTCGAGGCAATCAGCCCCAGCATTTT	CASSIGGVRGNQPQHF
TRBV5-1	TRBJ1-1	TRBD1	once	TGCGCCAGCAGCTTGGCCAGGGGGGACACTGAAGCTTTCTTT	CASSLARGDTEAFF
TRBV5-4	TRBJ2-1	.	.	TGTGCCAGCAGCTTGCGAGGAACCCGGGGAGATGAGCAGTTCTTC	CASSLRGTRGDEQFF
TRBV18	TRBJ1-1	.	.	TGTGCCAGCTCACCAGGGAGGGACACTGAAGCTTTCTTT	CASSPGRDTEAFF
TRBV10-1	TRBJ1-1	.	.	TGCGCCAGCAGCGGCAACTCAGGAACTGAAGCTTTCTTT	CASSGNSGTEAFF
TRBV7-9	TRBJ1-6	.	.	TGTGCCAGCAGCTTATCCGGGGAAGGCGAATCACCCCTCCACTTT	CASSLSGEGESPLHF
TRBV6-1	TRBJ1-4	.	.	TGTGCCAGCAGTGAGTCATCGGGGATTGAAAAACTGTTTTTT	CASSESSGIEKLFF
TRBV25-1	TRBJ1-5	TRBD1	.	TGTGCCACCTCCTCGGACAGGATGGGTAATCAGCCCCAGCATTTT	CATSSDRMGNQPQHF